The TCR beta chain described here comes from a study of blood T cell repertoires in COVID-19. Study-level information: The United States, Italy and Spain supplied acute and convalescent COVID-19 samples. Sample material is recorded as cDNA or gDNA derived from T cells, B-cell-depleted T cells, or PBMCs.

V lost 8 bases to trimming and J lost 5 bases, with 4 bases between them. The CDR3 loop spans 10 amino acids. CDR1 and CDR2 from the germline V gene are SNHLY and FYNNEI. Data came from immunoSEQ multiplex PCR; TCRdb stores just in-frame clones and leaves some out. Of roughly 200,000 clones in the sample, approximately 81% were seen once. The receptor was isolated from a woman older than 75 with COVID-19, enrolled during active disease. This chain joins TRBV2 and TRBJ2-1, with D unclear. Specimen: peripheral blood. Here the CDR3 reads CASADNEQFF. As DNA, the CDR3 is TGTGCCAGCGCGGACAATGAGCAGTTCTTC.